This T cell receptor beta chain was documented in a study of control samples from healthy donors and cancer patients. The repertoire was sequenced with immunoSEQ multiplex PCR; TCRdb's copy has only in-frame clones and lacks some. In the table there are roughly 220,000 clones, roughly 94% of which are singletons. CDR1 and CDR2 (germline): DFQATT, SNEGSKA (reference sequence). The germline V and J ends were trimmed by 6 bases and 2 bases, with 8 bases remaining between them. This CDR3 has 11 amino acids. Sequencing input: blood. This chain uses TRBV20-1 with TRBJ2-7, with no clear D. This clonotype was sampled from a man in his fifties in good health. For the CDR3, the DNA is TGCAGTGCCGGGTCTCCCTACGAGCAGTACGTC. This encodes CSAGSPYEQYV.